The present TCR beta chain was sequenced within a study of cytomegalovirus exposure and HLA in healthy donors. With 4 bases removed from V and 1 base from J, the gap between germline ends came to 9 bases. Germline-derived CDR1 and CDR2 are SGDLS and YYNGEE. This CDR3 contains 14 residues. This clone was detected only a few times. Its antigen is as yet unknown. Points from the study as a whole: There were reportedly fewer N-insertions in an Asian-associated ancestry cluster than the roughly 700-donor mean, in a later analysis.

PCR involved 60 Vbeta and 13 Jbeta primers. Method: immunoSEQ multiplex PCR; TCRdb's copy keeps in-frame clones and lacks some. The table records approximately 200,000 clones, around four fifths of them present only once. The sample comprised PBMCs. The chain links TRBV9 to TRBJ2-1; D is possibly TRBD1 (6 bases). The source is a woman in her forties or fifties in good health and CMV-seropositive. The CDR3: CASSYTGSYNEQFF. The CDR3 DNA sequence: TGTGCCAGCAGCTACACAGGGTCCTACAATGAGCAGTTCTTC.